This TCR beta chain is from a study of T cells in Graves' hyperthyroidism and ophthalmopathy. The CDR3 totals 12 residues. V lost 10 bases and J lost 0, with 10 bases in between. Germline CDR1 ENHRY, CDR2 SYGVKD. What was amplified from RNA transcripts were TCR beta CDR3 regions. Initially, a first-round RT-PCR of the TCR CDR3 employed the HTBI primer set. In TCRdb, the multiplex PCR reads were re-called with MiXCR into one record per CDR3 protein. The sample holds hundreds of thousands of distinct CDR3 sequences, 20% to 25% seen once. Preceding any ophthalmopathy symptoms, the blood sample dates from first hyperthyroidism diagnosis. In its sample, this clonotype was seen a few times.

This TCR was sampled from a man in his forties with Graves' hyperthyroidism that later progressed to Graves' ophthalmopathy. This chain links TRBV10-3 with TRBJ2-7; D tentatively fits TRBD1 or TRBD2 (5 bases each). Specimen: blood. The DNA of the CDR3 is TGTGCCACCCGAGGGGCCTCCTACGAGCAGTACTTC. This translates into CATRGASYEQYF.